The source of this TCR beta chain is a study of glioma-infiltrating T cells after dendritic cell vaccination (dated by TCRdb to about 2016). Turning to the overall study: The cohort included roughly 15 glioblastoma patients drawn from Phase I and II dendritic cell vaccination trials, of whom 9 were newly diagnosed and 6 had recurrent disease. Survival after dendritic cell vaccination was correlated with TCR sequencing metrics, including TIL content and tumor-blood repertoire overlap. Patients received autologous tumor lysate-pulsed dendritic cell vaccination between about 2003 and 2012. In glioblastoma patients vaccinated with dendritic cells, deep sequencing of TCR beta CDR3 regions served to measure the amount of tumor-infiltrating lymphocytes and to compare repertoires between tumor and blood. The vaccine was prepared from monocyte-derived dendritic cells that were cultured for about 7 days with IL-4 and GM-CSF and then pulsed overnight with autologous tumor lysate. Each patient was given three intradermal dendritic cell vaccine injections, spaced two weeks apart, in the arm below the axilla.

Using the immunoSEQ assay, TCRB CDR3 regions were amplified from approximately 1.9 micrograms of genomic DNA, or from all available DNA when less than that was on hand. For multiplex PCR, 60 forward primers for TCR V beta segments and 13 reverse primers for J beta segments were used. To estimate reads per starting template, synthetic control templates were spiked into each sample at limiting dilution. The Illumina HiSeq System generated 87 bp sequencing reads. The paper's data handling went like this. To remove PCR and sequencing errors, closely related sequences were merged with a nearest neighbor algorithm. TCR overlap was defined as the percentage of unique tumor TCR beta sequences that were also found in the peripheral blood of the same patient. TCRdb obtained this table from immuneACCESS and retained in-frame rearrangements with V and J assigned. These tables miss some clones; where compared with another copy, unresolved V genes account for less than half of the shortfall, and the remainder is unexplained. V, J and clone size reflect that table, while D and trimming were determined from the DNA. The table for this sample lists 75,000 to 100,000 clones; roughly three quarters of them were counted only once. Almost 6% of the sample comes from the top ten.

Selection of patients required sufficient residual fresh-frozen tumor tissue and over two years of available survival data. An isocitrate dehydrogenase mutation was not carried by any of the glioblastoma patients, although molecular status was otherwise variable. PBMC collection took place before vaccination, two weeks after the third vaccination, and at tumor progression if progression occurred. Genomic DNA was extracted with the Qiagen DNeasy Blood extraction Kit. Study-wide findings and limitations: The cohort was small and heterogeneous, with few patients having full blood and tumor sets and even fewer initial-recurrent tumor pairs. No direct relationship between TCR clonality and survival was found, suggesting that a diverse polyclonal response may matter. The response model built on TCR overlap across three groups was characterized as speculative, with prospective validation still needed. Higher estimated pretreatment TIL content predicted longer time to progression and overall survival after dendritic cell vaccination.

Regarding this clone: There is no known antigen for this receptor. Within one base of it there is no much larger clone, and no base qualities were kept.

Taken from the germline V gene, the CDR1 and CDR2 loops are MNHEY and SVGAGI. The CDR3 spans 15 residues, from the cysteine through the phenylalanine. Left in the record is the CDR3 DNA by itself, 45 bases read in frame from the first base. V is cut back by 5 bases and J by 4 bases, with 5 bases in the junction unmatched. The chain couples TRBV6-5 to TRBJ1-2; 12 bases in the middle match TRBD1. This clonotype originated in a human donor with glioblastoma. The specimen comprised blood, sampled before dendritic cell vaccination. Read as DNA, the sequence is TGTGCCAGCAGTGGGACAGGGGGCTTCTCCTATGGCTACACCTTC. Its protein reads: CASSGTGGFSYGYTF.